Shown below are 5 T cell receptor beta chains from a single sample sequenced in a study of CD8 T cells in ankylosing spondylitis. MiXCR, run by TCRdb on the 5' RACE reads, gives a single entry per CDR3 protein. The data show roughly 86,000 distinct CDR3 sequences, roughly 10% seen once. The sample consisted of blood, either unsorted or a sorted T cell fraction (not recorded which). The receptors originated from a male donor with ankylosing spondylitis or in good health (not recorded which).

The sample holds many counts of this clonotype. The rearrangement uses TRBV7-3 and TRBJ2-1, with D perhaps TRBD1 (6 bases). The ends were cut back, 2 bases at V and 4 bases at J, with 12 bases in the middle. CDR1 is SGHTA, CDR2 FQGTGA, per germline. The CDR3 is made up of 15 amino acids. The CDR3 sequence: CASSLQGQEYNEQFF. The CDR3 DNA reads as TGTGCCAGCAGCTTACAGGGGCAGGAGTACAATGAGCAGTTCTTC.

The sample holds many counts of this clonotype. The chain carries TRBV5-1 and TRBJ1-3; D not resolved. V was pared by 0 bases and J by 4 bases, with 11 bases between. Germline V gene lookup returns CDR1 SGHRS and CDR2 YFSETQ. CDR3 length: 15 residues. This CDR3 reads CASSLAPSFGNTIYF. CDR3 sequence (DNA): TGCGCCAGCAGCTTGGCCCCAAGTTTCGGAAACACCATATATTTT.

CDR3: CSASAGGYEQYF. CDR3 nucleotides: TGCAGTGCTAGTGCGGGGGGCTACGAGCAGTACTTC. The V and J genes are TRBV20-1 and TRBJ2-7; 8 bases map to TRBD2. This CDR3 region has 12 residues. V was pared by 3 bases and J by 3 bases, with 1 base of the junction left unmatched. Germline lookup yields CDR1 DFQATT and CDR2 SNEGSKA (reference sequence).

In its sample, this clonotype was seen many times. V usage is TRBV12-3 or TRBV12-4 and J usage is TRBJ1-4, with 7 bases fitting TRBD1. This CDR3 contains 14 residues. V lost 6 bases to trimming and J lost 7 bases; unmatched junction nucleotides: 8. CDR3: CASSLTGRSEKLFF. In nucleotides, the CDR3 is TGTGCCAGCAGCTTGACAGGGAGGAGTGAAAAACTGTTTTTT.

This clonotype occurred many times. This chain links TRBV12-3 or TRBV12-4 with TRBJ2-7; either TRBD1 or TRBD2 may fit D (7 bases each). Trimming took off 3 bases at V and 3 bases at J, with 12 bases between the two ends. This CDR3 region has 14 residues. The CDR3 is CASSFSGGGYEQYF. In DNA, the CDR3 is TGTGCCAGCAGTTTTTCAGGGGGGGGCTACGAGCAGTACTTC.